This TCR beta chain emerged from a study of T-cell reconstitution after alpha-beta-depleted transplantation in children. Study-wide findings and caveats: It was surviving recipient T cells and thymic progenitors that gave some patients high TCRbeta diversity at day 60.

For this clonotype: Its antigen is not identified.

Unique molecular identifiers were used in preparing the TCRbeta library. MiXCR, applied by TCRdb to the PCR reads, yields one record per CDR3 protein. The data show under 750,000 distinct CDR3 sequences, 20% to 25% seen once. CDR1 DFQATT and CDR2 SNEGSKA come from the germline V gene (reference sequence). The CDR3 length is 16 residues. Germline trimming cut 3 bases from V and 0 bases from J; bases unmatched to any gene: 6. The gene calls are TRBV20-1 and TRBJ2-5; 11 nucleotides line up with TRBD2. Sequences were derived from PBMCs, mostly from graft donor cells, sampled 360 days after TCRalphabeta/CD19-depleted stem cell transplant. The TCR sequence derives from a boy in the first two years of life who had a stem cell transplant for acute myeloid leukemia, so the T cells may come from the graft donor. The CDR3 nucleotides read TGCAGTGCTAGTCTAGCGGGGGGCTGGTACCAAGAGACCCAGTACTTC. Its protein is CSASLAGGWYQETQYF.